This TCR beta chain appears in the sequencing data of a study of T cells in Graves' hyperthyroidism and ophthalmopathy. Whole-study context: At initial diagnosis, before any treatment had begun, peripheral blood was obtained.

It was RNA transcripts that yielded the amplified TCR beta CDR3 regions. During a first-round RT-PCR of the TCR CDR3, the HTBI primer set was used. In TCRdb, the multiplex PCR reads were re-called with MiXCR into one record per CDR3 protein. The sample comprises about 380,000 distinct CDR3 sequences, around 14% of which are singletons, and around 10% rests with the top ten. This clonotype was seen ten or more times. What it binds is unknown. Trimming pared 2 bases from V and 7 bases from J, leaving 20 bases between. Germline lookup yields CDR1 LGHDT and CDR2 YNNKEL (reference sequence). The CDR3 extends over 17 amino acids. Study-wide results and limits: Blood shared most expanded thyroid clonotypes above 0.001.

This sequence joins TRBV3-1 and TRBJ2-2, with D perhaps given as TRBD1 or TRBD2 (5 bases each). The TCR sequence derives from a woman aged 55-69 years with Graves' hyperthyroidism. Source material: blood. The CDR3 DNA sequence: TGTGCCAGCAGCCAACCCCCCGGGGAACAGGATGGCGGGGAGCTGTTTTTT. Protein sequence: CASSQPPGEQDGGELFF.